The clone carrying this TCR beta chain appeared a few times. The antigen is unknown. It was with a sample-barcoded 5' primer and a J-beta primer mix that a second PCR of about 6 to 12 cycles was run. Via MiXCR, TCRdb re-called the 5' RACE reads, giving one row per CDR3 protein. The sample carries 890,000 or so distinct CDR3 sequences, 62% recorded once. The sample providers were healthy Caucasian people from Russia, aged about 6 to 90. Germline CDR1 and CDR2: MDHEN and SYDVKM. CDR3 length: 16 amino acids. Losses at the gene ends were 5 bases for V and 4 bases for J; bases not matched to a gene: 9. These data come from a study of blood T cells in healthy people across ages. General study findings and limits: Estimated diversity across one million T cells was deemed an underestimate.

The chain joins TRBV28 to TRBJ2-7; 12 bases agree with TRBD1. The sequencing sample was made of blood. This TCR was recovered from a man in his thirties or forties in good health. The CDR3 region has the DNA TGTGCCAGCAGTCTTCTGGGGACAGGGGGCAGATACGAGCAGTACTTC. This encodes CASSLLGTGGRYEQYF.